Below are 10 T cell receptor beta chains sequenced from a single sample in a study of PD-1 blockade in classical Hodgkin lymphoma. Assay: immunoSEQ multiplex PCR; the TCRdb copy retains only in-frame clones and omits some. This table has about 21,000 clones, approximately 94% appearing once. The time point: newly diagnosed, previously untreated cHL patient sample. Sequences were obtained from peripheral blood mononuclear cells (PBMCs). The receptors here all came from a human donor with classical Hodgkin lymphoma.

The CDR3 DNA reads as TGTGCCAGTAGTATTGGGAGCGGAAACACCATATATTTT. It codes for CASSIGSGNTIYF. J is TRBJ1-3 and V is TRBV19; no clear D. Between the trimmed V and J ends, which lost 3 bases and 4 bases, there was a span of 7 bases. The CDR3 is made up of 13 amino acids. CDR1 and CDR2 from the germline V gene are LNHDA and SQIVND (reference sequence).

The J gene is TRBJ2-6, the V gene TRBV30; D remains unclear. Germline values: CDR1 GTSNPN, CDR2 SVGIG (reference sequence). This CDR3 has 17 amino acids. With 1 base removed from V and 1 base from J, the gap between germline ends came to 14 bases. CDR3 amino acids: CAWSDAAHPSGANVLTF. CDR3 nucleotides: TGTGCCTGGAGTGACGCGGCCCACCCTTCTGGGGCCAACGTCCTGACTTTC.

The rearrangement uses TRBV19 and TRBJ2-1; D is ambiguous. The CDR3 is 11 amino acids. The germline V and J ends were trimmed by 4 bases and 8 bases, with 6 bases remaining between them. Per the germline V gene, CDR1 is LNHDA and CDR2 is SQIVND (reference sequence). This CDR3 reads CASSNRYEQFF. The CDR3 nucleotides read TGTGCCAGTAGTAACCGGTATGAGCAGTTCTTC.

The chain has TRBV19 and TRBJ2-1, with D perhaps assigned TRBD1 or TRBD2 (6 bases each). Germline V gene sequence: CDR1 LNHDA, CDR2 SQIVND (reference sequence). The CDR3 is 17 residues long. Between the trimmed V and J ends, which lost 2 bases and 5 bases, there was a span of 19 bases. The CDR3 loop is CASSIKLVGGPNNEQFF. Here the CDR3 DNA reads TGTGCCAGTAGTATAAAGCTTGTCGGGGGCCCCAACAATGAGCAGTTCTTC.

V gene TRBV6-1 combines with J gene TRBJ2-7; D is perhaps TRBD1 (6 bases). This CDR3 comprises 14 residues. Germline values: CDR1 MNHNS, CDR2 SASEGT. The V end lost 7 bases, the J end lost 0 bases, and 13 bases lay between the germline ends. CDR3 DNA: TGTGCCAGCACCCCAGGGGCTGCCTCCTACGAGCAGTACTTC. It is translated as CASTPGAASYEQYF.

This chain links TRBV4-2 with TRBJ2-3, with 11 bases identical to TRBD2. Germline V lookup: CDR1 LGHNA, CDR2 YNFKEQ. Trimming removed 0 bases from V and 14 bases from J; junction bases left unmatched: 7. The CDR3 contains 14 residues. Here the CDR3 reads CASSQEASGGNWYF. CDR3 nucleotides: TGTGCCAGCAGCCAAGAGGCTAGCGGGGGGAATTGGTATTTT.

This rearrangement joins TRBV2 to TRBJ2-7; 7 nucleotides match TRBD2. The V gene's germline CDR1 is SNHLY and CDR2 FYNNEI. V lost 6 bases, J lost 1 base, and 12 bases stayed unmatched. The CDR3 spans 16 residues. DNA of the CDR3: TGTGCCAGCAGCTTCCTAGGAAGCGGGGTGTCCTACGAGCAGTACTTC. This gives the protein CASSFLGSGVSYEQYF. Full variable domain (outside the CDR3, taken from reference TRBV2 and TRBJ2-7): EPEVTQTPSHQVTQMGQEVILRCVPISNHLYFYWYRQILGQKVEFLVSFYNNEISEKSEIFDDQFSVERPDGSNFTLKIRSTKLEDSAMYFCASSFLGSGVSYEQYFGPGTRLTVT.

The CDR3 sequence is CASSQDLGVWDRNTIYF. CDR3 nucleotide sequence: TGCGCCAGCAGCCAAGATTTGGGGGTTTGGGATAGAAACACCATATATTTT. The chain uses TRBV4-1 and TRBJ1-3; TRBD1 might be the D (5 bases). Between the trimmed V and J ends, which lost 0 bases and 5 bases, there was a span of 17 bases. This CDR3 has 17 residues. Germline V CDR1 and CDR2: MGHRA, YSYEKL.

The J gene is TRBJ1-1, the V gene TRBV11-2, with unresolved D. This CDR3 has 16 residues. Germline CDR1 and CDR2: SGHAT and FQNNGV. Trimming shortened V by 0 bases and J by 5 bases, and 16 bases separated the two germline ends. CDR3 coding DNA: TGTGCCAGCAGCTTAGATAGGCCTCCCCTTTCGACTGAAGCTTTCTTT. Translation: CASSLDRPPLSTEAFF.

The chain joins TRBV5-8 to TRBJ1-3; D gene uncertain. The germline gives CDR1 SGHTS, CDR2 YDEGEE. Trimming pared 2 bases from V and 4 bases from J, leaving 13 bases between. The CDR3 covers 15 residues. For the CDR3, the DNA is TGTGCCAGCAGCTTTTCATCGGTAGAAGGAAACACCATATATTTT. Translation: CASSFSSVEGNTIYF.